The present entry profiles one T cell receptor (beta chain) with its context. These data come from a study of T cell changes during pregnancy in multiple sclerosis. Clones were read by immunoSEQ multiplex PCR, and TCRdb kept only the in-frame ones, dropping some. Here the sample spans about 72,000 clones, roughly nine tenths being singletons. The material sequenced was peripheral blood, taken in the first trimester of pregnancy. The TCR was taken from a female donor in good health, enrolled as a control in a pregnancy study.

The CDR3 nucleotides read TGTGCCAGCAGTCTACAACAGGGCCCCTACGAGCAGTACTTC. Translated: CASSLQQGPYEQYF. This chain links TRBV6-1 with TRBJ2-7; D might be TRBD1 (6 bases). Trimming cost V 5 bases and J 2 bases, with 13 bases left between them. The germline V gene encodes CDR1 MNHNS and CDR2 SASEGT. The CDR3 spans 14 residues.